The subject of this entry is one T cell receptor beta chain. Clinical histories supplied by participants themselves formed the basis of cohort assignment. Donors in Cohort 3 who had recovered were those with two negative PCRs, healthcare professional clearance, or resolution of their symptoms. In the original workflow: Estimated nucleated cell counts came from reference gene primer amplification. Generated by immunoSEQ multiplex PCR, the TCRdb table keeps only in-frame clones and is missing some. D and trimming come from the DNA, and the V and J calls and clone size come from that table. The sample has some 250,000 clones, more than 85% seen once. The data stem from a study of blood T cell repertoires in COVID-19. Germline V lookup: CDR1 SGHDT, CDR2 YYEEEE. This CDR3 contains 16 residues. The ends lost 6 bases at V and 4 bases at J; junction bases unmatched: 13.

Sequencing input: PBMCs or T cells enriched from blood (not recorded which). The sequence was obtained from a man aged 35 to 55 who had recovered from COVID-19. The rearrangement joins TRBV5-6 to TRBJ1-2, with TRBD1 matching over 9 bases. CDR3 amino acids: CASNDRTGVRVYGYTF. The CDR3 region has the DNA TGTGCCAGCAACGACCGGACAGGGGTGCGAGTCTATGGCTACACCTTC.